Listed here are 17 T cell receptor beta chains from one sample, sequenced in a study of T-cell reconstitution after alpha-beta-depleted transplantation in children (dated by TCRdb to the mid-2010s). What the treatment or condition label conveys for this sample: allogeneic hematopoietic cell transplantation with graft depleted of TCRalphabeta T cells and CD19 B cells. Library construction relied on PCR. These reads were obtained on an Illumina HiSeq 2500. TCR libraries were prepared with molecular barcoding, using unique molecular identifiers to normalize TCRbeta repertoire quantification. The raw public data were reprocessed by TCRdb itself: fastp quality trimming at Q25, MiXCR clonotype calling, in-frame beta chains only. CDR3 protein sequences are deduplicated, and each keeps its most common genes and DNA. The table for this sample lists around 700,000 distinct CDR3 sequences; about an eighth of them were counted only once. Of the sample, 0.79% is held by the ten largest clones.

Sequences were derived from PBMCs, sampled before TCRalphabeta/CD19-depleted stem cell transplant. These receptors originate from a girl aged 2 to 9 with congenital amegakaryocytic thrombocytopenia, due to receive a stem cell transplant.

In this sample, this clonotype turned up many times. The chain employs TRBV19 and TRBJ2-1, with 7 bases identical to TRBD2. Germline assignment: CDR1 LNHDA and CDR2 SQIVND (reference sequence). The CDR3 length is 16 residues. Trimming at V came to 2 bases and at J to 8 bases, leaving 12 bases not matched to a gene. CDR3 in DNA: TGTGCCAGTAGTATACAGGCAGCCTTTGGGGGGGATGAGCAGTTCTTC. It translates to CASSIQAAFGGDEQFF.

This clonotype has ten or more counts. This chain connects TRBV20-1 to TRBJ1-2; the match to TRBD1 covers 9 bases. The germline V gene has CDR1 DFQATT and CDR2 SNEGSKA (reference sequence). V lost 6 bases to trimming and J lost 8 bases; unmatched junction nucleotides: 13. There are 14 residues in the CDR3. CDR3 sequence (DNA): TGCAGTGCAATCGCGGGACAGGGAATCGGGGGCTACACCTTC. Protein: CSAIAGQGIGGYTF.

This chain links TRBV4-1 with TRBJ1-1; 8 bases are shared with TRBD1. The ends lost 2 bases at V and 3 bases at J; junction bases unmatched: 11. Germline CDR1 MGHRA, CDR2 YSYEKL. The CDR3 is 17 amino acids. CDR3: CASSQPRGRGLDTEAFF. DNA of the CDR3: TGCGCCAGCAGCCAACCCCGGGGCAGGGGGCTAGACACTGAAGCTTTCTTT.

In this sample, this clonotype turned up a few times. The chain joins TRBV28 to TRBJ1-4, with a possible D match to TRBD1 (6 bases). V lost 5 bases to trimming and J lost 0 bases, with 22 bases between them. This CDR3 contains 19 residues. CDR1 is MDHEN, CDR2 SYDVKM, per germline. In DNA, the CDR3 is TGTGCCAGCAGTATCGGGGGGGGGCGCCGAACTGCAACTAATGAAAAACTGTTTTTT. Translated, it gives CASSIGGGRRTATNEKLFF.

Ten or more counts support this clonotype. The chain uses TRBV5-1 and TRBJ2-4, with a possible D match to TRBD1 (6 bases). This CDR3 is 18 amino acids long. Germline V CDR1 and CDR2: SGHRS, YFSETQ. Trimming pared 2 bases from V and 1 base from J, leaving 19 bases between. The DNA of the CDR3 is TGCGCCAGCAGCTTTTTGTTGACAGGCGGTGCGGCCAAAAACATTCAGTACTTC. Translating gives CASSFLLTGGAAKNIQYF.

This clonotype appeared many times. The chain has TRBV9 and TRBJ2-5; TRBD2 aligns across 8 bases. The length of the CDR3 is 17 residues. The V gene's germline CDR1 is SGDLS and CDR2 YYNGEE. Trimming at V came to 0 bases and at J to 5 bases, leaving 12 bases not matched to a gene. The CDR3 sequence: CASSVGPSGSGHETQYF. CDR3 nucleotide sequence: TGTGCCAGCAGCGTAGGTCCCAGCGGGAGTGGACACGAGACCCAGTACTTC.

CDR3 nucleotide sequence: TGCAGTGCTAGGTGGAGCCTTAAGAACACTGAAGCTTTCTTT. Its protein product is CSARWSLKNTEAFF. This chain joins TRBV20-1 and TRBJ1-1; no reliable D call. The CDR3 contains 14 residues. The V gene's germline CDR1 is DFQATT and CDR2 SNEGSKA (reference sequence). V was clipped by 3 bases and J by 1 base, with 12 bases between them.

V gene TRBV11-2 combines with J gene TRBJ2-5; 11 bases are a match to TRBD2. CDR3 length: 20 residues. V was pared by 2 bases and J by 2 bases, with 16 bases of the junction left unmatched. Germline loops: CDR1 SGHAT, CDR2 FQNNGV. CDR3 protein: CASSLLPPLGLAGHQETQYF. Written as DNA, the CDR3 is TGTGCCAGCAGCTTACTGCCGCCGCTAGGACTAGCGGGCCATCAAGAGACCCAGTACTTC.

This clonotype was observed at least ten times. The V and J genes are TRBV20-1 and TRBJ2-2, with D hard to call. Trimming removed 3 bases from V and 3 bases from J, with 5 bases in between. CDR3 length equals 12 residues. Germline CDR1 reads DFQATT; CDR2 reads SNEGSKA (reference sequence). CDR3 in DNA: TGCAGTGCTAGTCGGGACACCGGGGAGCTGTTTTTT. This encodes CSASRDTGELFF.

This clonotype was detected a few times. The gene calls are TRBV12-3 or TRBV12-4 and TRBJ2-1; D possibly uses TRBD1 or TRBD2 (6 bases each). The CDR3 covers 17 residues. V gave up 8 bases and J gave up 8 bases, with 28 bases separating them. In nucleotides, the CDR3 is TGTGCCAGCGATGGGGGCTGGCGGGGCGCCTTGATCGATGAGCAGTTCTTC. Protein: CASDGGWRGALIDEQFF.

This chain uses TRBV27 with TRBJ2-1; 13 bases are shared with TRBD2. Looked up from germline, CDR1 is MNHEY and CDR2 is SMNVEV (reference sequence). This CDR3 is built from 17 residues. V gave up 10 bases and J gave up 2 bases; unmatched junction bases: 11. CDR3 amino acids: CAIKTVGLAGTYNEQFF. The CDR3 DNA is TGTGCCATCAAGACAGTGGGACTAGCGGGGACCTACAATGAGCAGTTCTTC.

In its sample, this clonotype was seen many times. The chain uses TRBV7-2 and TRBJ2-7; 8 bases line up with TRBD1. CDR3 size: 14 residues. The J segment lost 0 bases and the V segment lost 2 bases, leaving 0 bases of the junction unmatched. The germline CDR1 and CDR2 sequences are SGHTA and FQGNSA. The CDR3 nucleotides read TGTGCCAGCAGCTTACAGGGGGCCTCCTACGAGCAGTACTTC. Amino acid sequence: CASSLQGASYEQYF.

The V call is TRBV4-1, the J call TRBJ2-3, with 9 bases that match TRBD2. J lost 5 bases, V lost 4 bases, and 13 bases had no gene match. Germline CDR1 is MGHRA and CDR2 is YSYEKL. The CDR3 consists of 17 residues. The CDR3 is CASSPRLAVRGRDTQYF. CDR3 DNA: TGCGCCAGCAGCCCTCGACTAGCGGTTAGGGGCAGAGATACGCAGTATTTT.

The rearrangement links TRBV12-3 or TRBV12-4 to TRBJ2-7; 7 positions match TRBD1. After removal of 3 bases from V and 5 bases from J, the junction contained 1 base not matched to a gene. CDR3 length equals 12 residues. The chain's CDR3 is CASSFQGDEQYF. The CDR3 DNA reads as TGTGCCAGCAGTTTCCAGGGGGACGAGCAGTACTTC.

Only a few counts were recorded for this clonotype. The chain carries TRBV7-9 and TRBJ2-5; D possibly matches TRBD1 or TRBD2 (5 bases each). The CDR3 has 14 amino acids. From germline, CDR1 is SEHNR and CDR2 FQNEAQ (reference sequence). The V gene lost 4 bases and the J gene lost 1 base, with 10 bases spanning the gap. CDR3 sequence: CASSSRDPQETQYF. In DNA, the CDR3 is TGTGCCAGCAGCTCCCGGGACCCCCAAGAGACCCAGTACTTC.

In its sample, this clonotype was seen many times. CDR3 loop: CATAGGVGEDNEQFF. CDR3 coding DNA: TGTGCCACGGCAGGGGGTGTAGGCGAAGACAATGAGCAGTTCTTC. The chain joins TRBV24-1 to TRBJ2-1, with 7 nucleotides matching TRBD1. CDR1 is KGHDR and CDR2 is SFDVKD in the germline V gene. This CDR3 spans 15 amino acids. V was pared by 10 bases and J by 5 bases, with 13 bases of the junction left unmatched.

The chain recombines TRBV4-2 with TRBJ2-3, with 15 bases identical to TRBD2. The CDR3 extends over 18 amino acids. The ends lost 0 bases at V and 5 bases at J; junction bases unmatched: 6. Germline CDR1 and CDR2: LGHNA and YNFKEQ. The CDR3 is CASSQEGTGLAGGDTQYF. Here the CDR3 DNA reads TGTGCCAGCAGCCAAGAGGGGACGGGACTAGCGGGAGGAGATACGCAGTATTTT.